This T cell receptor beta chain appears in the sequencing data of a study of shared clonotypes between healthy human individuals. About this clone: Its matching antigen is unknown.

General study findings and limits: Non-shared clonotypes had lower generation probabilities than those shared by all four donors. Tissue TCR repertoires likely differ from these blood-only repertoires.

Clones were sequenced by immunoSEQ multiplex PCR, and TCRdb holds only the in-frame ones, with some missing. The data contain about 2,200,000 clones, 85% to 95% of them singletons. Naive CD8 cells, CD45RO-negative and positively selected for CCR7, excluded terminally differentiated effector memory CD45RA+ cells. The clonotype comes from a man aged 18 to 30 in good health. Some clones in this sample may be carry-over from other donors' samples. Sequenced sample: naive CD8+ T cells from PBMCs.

The DNA for the CDR3 is TGTGCCAGCAGTGGACAGGGTGGAACAGATACGCAGTATTTT. This gives the protein CASSGQGGTDTQYF. The gene calls are TRBV25-1 and TRBJ2-3, with 7 bases that match TRBD1. Germline CDR1 reads MGHDK; CDR2 reads SYGVNS. The CDR3 is 14 amino acids. V shed 4 bases and J 3 bases; nucleotides not matched to a gene: 4.